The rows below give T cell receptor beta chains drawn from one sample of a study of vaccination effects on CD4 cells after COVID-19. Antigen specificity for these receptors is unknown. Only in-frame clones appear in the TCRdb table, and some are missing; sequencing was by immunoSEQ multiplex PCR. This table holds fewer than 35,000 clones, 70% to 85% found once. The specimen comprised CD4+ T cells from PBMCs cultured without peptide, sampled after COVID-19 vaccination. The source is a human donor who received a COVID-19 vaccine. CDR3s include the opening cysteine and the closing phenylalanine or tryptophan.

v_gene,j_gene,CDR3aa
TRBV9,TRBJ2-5,CASSAQGGRGETQYF
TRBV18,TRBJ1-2,CASSPDEDYGYTF
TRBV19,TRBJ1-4,CASSTGVLGEKLFF
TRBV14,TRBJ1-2,CASSQAGTGGVDGYTF
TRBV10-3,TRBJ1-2,CAISESQTANYGYTF
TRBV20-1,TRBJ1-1,CSASGGPGAEAFF
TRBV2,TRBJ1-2,CASSEPANYGYTF
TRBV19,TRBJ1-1,CASSISGQGNTEAFF
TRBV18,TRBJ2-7,CASSRGQAEIEQYF
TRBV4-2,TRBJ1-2,CASSQPTGATYGYTF
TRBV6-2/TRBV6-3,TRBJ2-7,CASSYQGTEQYF
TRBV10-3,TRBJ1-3,CATRHTGNTIYF
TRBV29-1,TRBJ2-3,CSMGTGAWTDTQYF
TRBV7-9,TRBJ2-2,CASSSGPGAGELFF
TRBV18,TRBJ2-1,CASSARRSQYNEQFF
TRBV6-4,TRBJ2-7,CAITGDGYEQYF
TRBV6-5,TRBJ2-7,CASTPQASSYEQYF
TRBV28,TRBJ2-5,CASSLSPTIQETQYF
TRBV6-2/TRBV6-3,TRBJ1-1,CASSYSNRAEAFF
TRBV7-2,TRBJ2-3,CASSLGGGTQYF
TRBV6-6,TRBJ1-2,CASSLNLGQGSNYGYTF
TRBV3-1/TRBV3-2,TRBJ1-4,CASSQPFGTGGEKLFF
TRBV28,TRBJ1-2,CASREQGWGPNGGYTF
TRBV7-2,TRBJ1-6,CASSLLAGSYNSPLHF
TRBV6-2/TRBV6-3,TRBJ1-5,CASSERGSYSNQPQHF
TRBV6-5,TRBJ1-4,CASSSLKNEKLFF
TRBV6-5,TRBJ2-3,CASRRQGTDTQYF
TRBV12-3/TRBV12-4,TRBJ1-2,CASTPSSNYGYTF
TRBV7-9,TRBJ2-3,CASSLDLDTQYF
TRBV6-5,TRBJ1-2,CASSSRNYGYTF
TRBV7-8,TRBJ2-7,CASSLRSSGEGYYEQYF
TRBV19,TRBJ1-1,CASSIYRGQGNTEAFF
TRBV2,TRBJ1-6,CASRNVGNSPLHF